A selection of T cell receptor beta chains follows, all from one sample in a study of blood T cell repertoires in COVID-19. The table came from immunoSEQ multiplex PCR; TCRdb's copy has only in-frame clones and leaves some out. The profile covers roughly 230,000 clones, with 80% to 85% appearing a single time and approximately 4.4% taken by the ten largest. Sequencing was done on a sample of peripheral blood. The source is a man aged 50 to 60 with active or convalescent COVID-19. The CDR3 runs from the conserved cysteine through the conserved F or W. Fields, in order: clone size, D gene, J gene, V gene, CDR3 protein, CDR3 DNA. A D gene is named only where the DNA matches it firmly. Some rows mark clone size as missing; the rest say once, few, many or name a class of expanded clone.

clone size: -; D gene: TRBD1; J gene: TRBJ1-1; V gene: TRBV5-1; CDR3 protein: CASSWRQGNTEAFF; CDR3 DNA: TGCGCCAGCAGCTGGCGACAGGGGAACACTGAAGCTTTCTTT
clone size: -; D gene: TRBD1; J gene: TRBJ1-2; V gene: TRBV9; CDR3 protein: CASSVGQDCTF; CDR3 DNA: TGTGCCAGCAGCGTGGGACAGGATTGCACCTTC
clone size: few; D gene: -; J gene: TRBJ1-5; V gene: TRBV7-8; CDR3 protein: CASSHAQGAVQPQHF; CDR3 DNA: TGTGCCAGCAGCCACGCCCAAGGGGCAGTTCAGCCCCAGCATTTT
clone size: -; D gene: TRBD1; J gene: TRBJ1-1; V gene: TRBV18; CDR3 protein: CASSPETAGDRGFFF; CDR3 DNA: TGTGCCAGCTCACCTGAAACGGCGGGGGACAGGGGATTTTTTTTT
clone size: -; D gene: -; J gene: TRBJ2-3; V gene: TRBV2; CDR3 protein: CASRLDYTDTQYF; CDR3 DNA: TGTGCCAGCAGGCTGGACTACACAGATACGCAGTATTTT
clone size: -; D gene: -; J gene: TRBJ2-7; V gene: TRBV19; CDR3 protein: CASTRTGGPYEQYF; CDR3 DNA: TGTGCCAGTACCAGGACCGGGGGGCCCTACGAGCAGTACTTC
clone size: -; D gene: -; J gene: TRBJ1-5; V gene: TRBV19; CDR3 protein: CASSIVQGLYSNQPQHF; CDR3 DNA: TGTGCCAGTAGTATAGTCCAGGGATTGTATAGCAATCAGCCCCAGCATTTT
clone size: -; D gene: -; J gene: TRBJ2-7; V gene: TRBV11-1; CDR3 protein: CASSSAGTGTNEQYF; CDR3 DNA: TGTGCCAGCAGCTCCGCCGGGACTGGGACGAACGAGCAGTACTTC
clone size: few; D gene: TRBD1; J gene: TRBJ1-1; V gene: TRBV6-4; CDR3 protein: CASRDPGDSMNTEAFF; CDR3 DNA: TGTGCCAGCAGGGATCCCGGGGACAGCATGAACACTGAAGCTTTCTTT
clone size: -; D gene: -; J gene: TRBJ2-1; V gene: TRBV19; CDR3 protein: CASSIRGRGNEQFF; CDR3 DNA: TGTGCCAGTAGTATAAGAGGCAGGGGCAATGAGCAGTTCTTC
clone size: -; D gene: TRBD1; J gene: TRBJ1-1; V gene: TRBV29-1; CDR3 protein: CSVGWDSHLNTEAFF; CDR3 DNA: TGCAGCGTTGGATGGGACAGCCATTTGAACACTGAAGCTTTCTTT
clone size: -; D gene: -; J gene: TRBJ2-4; V gene: TRBV3-1/TRBV3-2; CDR3 protein: CASSQEYPGGSKNIQYF; CDR3 DNA: TGTGCCAGCAGCCAAGAATACCCGGGTGGATCCAAAAACATTCAGTACTTC
clone size: -; D gene: -; J gene: TRBJ1-2; V gene: TRBV6-1; CDR3 protein: CASSENYSYGYTF; CDR3 DNA: TGTGCCAGCAGTGAAAACTACTCCTATGGCTACACCTTC
clone size: -; D gene: -; J gene: TRBJ1-1; V gene: TRBV28; CDR3 protein: CASSTGGEVNTEAFF; CDR3 DNA: TGTGCCAGCAGTACCGGGGGGGAAGTGAACACTGAAGCTTTCTTT
clone size: -; D gene: -; J gene: TRBJ1-6; V gene: TRBV27; CDR3 protein: CASTPFPVAGPLHF; CDR3 DNA: TGTGCCAGCACCCCCTTCCCCGTGGCGGGTCCCCTCCACTTT
clone size: -; D gene: -; J gene: TRBJ1-6; V gene: TRBV5-1; CDR3 protein: CASSSEPSQGSGSPLHF; CDR3 DNA: TGCGCCAGCAGCTCAGAACCGTCCCAGGGATCCGGTTCACCCCTCCACTTT
clone size: few; D gene: -; J gene: TRBJ2-3; V gene: TRBV6-5; CDR3 protein: CASSYSPEGWRDTQYF; CDR3 DNA: TGTGCCAGCAGTTACTCGCCGGAGGGCTGGCGAGATACGCAGTATTTT
clone size: -; D gene: -; J gene: TRBJ2-1; V gene: TRBV18; CDR3 protein: CASSPIESSYNEQFF; CDR3 DNA: TGTGCCAGCTCACCAATAGAGAGCTCCTACAATGAGCAGTTCTTC